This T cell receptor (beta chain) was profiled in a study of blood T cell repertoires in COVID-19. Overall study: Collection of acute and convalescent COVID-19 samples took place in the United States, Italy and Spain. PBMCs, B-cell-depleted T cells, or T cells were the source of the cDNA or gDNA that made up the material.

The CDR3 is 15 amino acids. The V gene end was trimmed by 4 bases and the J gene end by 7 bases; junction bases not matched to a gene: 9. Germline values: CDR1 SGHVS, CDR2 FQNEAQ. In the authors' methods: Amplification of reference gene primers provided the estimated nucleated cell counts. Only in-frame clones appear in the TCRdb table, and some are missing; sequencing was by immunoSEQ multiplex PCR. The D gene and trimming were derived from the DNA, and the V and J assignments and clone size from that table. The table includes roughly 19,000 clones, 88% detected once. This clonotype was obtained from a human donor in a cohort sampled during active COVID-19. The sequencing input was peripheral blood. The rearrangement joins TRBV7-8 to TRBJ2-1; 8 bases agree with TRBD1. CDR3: CASSSIRTGRNEQFF. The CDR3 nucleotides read TGTGCCAGCAGCTCTATACGGACAGGGAGAAATGAGCAGTTCTTC.